This note documents a single T cell receptor (beta chain) sequence. These data originate in a study of blood T cell repertoires in COVID-19. On the study more broadly: Both acute and convalescent COVID-19 samples were obtained from the United States, Italy and Spain. PBMCs, B-cell-depleted T cells, or T cells provided the cDNA or gDNA that made up the material.

Recovery among Cohort 3 donors was established by two negative PCRs, clearance, or symptom resolution. Trimming removed 2 bases from V and 3 bases from J; junction bases left unmatched: 1. The CDR3 is 14 amino acids. The germline V gene encodes CDR1 MNHEY and CDR2 SVGEGT. Authors' processing steps: Reference gene primer amplification gave estimated nucleated cell counts. Profiled with immunoSEQ multiplex PCR; TCRdb holds only in-frame clones, not every one. That table is the source of V, J and clone size, and D and trimming were worked out from the DNA. The sample contains hundreds of thousands of clones, 86% of which appear only once.

This TCR derives from a man aged 35-49 years who had recovered from COVID-19. The gene calls are TRBV6-2 or TRBV6-3 and TRBJ2-7, with 10 bases lining up with TRBD2. Sequencing used PBMCs or T cells enriched from blood (not recorded which). The CDR3 bases are TGTGCCAGCAGTTACCTAGCGGGAGTCTACGAGCAGTACTTC. Amino acids: CASSYLAGVYEQYF.